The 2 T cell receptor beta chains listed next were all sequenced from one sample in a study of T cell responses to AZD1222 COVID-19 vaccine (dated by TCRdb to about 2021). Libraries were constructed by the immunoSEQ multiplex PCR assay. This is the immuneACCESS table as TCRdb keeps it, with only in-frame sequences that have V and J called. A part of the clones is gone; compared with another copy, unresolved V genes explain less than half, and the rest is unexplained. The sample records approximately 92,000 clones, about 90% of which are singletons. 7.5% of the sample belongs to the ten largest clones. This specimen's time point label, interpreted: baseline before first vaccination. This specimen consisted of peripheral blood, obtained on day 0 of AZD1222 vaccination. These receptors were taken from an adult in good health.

The CDR3, as DNA: TGTGCCAGCAGCTTGGCGCGAGGGCCCTCCTACGAGCAGTACTTC. Amino acid sequence: CASSLARGPSYEQYF. This sequence joins TRBV7-8 and TRBJ2-7; D is perhaps TRBD2 (5 bases). In germline, CDR1 is SGHVS, CDR2 FQNEAQ. The CDR3 consists of 15 residues. The V end was cut by 3 bases, the J end by 0 bases, with 12 bases between.

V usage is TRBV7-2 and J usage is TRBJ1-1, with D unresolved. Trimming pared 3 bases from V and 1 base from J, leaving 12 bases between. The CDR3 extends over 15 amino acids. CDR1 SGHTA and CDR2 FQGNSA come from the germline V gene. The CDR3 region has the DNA TGTGCCAGCAGCTTGGGAGGCCTAGGGAACACTGAAGCTTTCTTT. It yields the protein CASSLGGLGNTEAFF.